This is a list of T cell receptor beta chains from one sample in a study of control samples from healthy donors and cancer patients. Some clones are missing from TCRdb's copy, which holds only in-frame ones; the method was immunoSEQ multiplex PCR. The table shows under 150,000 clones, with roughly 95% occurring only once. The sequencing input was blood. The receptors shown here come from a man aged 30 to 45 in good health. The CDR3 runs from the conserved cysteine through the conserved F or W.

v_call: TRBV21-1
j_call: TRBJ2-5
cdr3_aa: CASTLGGGATQYF

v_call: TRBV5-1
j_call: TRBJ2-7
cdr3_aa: CASSIGTTYEQYF

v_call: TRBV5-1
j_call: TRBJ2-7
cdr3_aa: CASSLGDRDEQYF

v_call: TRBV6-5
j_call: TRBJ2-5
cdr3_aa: CASSLGLGGEETQYF

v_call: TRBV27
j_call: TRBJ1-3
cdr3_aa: CASSPAGGLENTIYF

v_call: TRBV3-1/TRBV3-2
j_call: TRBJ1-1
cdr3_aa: CASSLLGGSRTEAFF

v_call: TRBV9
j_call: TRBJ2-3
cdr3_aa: CASSPQDWTSTDTQYF

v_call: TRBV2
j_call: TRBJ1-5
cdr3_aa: CASRSRAFNQPQHF

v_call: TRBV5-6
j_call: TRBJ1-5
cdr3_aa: CASSLQSVGVWNQPQHF

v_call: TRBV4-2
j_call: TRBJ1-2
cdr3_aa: CASSRTGSGYGYTF

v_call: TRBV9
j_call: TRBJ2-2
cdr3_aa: CASSVEGQGTGELFF

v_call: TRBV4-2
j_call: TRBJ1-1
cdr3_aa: CASSRSGIGSTEAFF

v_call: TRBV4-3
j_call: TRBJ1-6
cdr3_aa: CASSADRSSYNSPLHF

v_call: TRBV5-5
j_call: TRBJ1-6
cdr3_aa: CASSGGHQISSPLHF

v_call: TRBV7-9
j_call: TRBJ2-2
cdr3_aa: CASSLDGQGKTGELFF

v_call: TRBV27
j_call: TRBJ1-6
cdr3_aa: CASSLEGISYNSPLHF

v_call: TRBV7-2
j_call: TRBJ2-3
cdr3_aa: CASSFGRLGGTDTQYF

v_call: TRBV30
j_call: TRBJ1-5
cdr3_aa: CAWSSSGTSNQPQHF

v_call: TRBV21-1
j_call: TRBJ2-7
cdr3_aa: CASSKESSLEQYF

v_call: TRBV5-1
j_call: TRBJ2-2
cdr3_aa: CASSLRELGHPNTGELFF

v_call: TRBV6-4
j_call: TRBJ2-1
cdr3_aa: CASSDSNGGEAGEQFF

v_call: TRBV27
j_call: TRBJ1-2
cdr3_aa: CASSLTNRGFDGYTF

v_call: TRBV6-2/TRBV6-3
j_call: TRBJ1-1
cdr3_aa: CASSYSTRDPQRVNTEAFF

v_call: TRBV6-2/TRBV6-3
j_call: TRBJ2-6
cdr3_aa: CASSYVRDLSGANVLTF

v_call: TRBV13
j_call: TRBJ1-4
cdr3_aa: CASSPGRWANEKLFF

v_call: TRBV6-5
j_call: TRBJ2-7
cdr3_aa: CASRARGNYEQYF

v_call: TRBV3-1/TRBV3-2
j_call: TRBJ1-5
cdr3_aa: CASSQGQGRGNQPQHF

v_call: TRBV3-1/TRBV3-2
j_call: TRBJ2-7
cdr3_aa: CASSLSRFPYEQYF

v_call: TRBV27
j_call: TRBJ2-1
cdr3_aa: CASRGDGSYNEQFF

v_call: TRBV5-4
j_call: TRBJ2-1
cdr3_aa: CASSLVLAEVNEQFF

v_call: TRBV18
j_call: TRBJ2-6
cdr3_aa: CASSREPRRMGANVLTF

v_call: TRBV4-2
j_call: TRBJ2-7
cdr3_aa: CASSQRGGLPYEQYF

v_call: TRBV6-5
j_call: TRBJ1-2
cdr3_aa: CASPFRIFPYGYTF

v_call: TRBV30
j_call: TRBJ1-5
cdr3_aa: CAWSVPGTGGEPQHF

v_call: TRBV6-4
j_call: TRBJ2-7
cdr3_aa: CASSAGTGYEQYF

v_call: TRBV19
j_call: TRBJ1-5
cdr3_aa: CASRPQMAPASNQPQHF

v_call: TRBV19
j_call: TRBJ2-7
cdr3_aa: CASRGELSYEQYF

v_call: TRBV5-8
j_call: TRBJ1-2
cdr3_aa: CASSSGQGTDGYTF

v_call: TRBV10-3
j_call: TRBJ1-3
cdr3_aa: CAISESGAGNTIYF

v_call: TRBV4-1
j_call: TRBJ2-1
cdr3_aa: CASSQDGGSLKFIF